The 7 T cell receptor beta chains in this list originate from one sample, sequenced in a study of monozygotic twins with inflammatory bowel disease. TCRdb re-called the 5' RACE reads; one entry per CDR3 protein, DNA not given. The sample includes roughly 160,000 distinct CDR3 sequences. The source material was blood. These receptors originate from a human donor with ulcerative colitis or Crohn's disease, or a healthy co-twin of an affected twin (not recorded which).

The chain uses TRBV6-1 and TRBJ2-3; no DNA is available, so the TRBD2 call from TCRdb remains unchecked. Germline values: CDR1 MNHNS, CDR2 SASEGT. There are 15 residues in the CDR3. The CDR3 here is CASSEAGTPAVTQYF.

The chain carries TRBV28 and TRBJ1-5; TCRdb gives TRBD1 as the D gene, but with no DNA this cannot be confirmed. This CDR3 has 13 amino acids. Germline lookup yields CDR1 MDHEN and CDR2 SYDVKM. The CDR3 spells CASSPNDRVNWHF. The full variable domain, with the rest looked up from reference TRBV28 and TRBJ1-5, is DVKVTQSSRYLVKRTGEKVFLECVQDMDHENMFWYRQDPGLGLRLIYFSYDVKMKEKGDIPEGYSVSREKKERFSLILESASTNQTSMYLCASSPNDRVNWHFGDGTRLSIL.

This chain links TRBV7-3 with TRBJ2-2. Germline CDR1 reads SGHTA; CDR2 reads FQGTGA. This CDR3 has 12 amino acids. The CDR3: CASSLGSGELFF.

The chain has TRBV12-3 or TRBV12-4 and TRBJ1-2; the TCRdb D gene call, TRBD1, has no DNA to confirm it. The CDR3 consists of 14 residues. The CDR3 sequence is CASSFRDRTYGYTF.

This sequence joins TRBV5-6 and TRBJ2-2. This CDR3 spans 14 amino acids. Germline assignment: CDR1 SGHDT and CDR2 YYEEEE. The CDR3 sequence: CASSLEPHTGELFF.

The CDR3 loop is CASKRGTGNTIYF. The chain couples TRBV5-1 to TRBJ1-3. The CDR3 consists of 13 residues. Germline assignment: CDR1 SGHRS and CDR2 YFSETQ.

This chain links TRBV5-1 with TRBJ2-2; TCRdb reports TRBD1, a call that lacks DNA to check it against. This CDR3 has 16 amino acids. The germline CDR1 and CDR2 sequences are SGHRS and YFSETQ. The CDR3 sequence: CASSLEGQGNTGELFF.